Each of the 7 T cell receptor beta chains below was sequenced from the same sample in a study of OX40 agonist ivuxolimab in advanced cancers. The table came from immunoSEQ multiplex PCR; TCRdb's copy has only in-frame clones and leaves some out. This sample has 80,000 to 100,000 clones, with about nine tenths found just once. The input for sequencing was CD4+ or CD8+ T cells sorted from blood, taken in a trial of the OX40 agonist ivuxolimab. The origin of the receptors is an adult with an advanced solid tumor such as melanoma, head and neck, liver or kidney cancer.

This clone is a singleton in its sample. CDR3 nucleotide sequence: TGCGCCAGCAGCTTGGGGCAGGGAAGGGGTTCACCCCTCCACTTT. Protein sequence: CASSLGQGRGSPLHF. This sequence joins TRBV5-1 and TRBJ1-6; maybe TRBD1 (5 bases). The CDR3 totals 15 residues. Germline V gives CDR1 SGHRS, CDR2 YFSETQ. Trimming took 0 bases from V and 9 from J, leaving 13 bases between them.

The chain has TRBV9 and TRBJ1-6; D unclear. Trimming pared 3 bases from V and 0 bases from J, leaving 13 bases between. CDR1 SGDLS and CDR2 YYNGEE come from the germline V gene. This CDR3 contains 17 residues. The CDR3 is CASSAGLPSSYNSPLHF. As DNA, the CDR3 is TGTGCCAGCAGCGCAGGCTTACCCTCCTCCTATAATTCACCCCTCCACTTT.

The chain is built from TRBV7-8 and TRBJ1-1; D might be TRBD1 (5 bases). Germline V gene lookup returns CDR1 SGHVS and CDR2 FQNEAQ. This CDR3 comprises 13 residues. The V gene lost 5 bases and the J gene lost 1 base, with 8 bases spanning the gap. CDR3 in amino acids: CASSRGGNTEAFF. In DNA, the CDR3 is TGTGCCAGCAGCCGCGGGGGGAACACTGAAGCTTTCTTT.

The chain joins TRBV5-4 to TRBJ2-2; the D is unclear. The germline CDR1 and CDR2 sequences are SGHNT and YYREEE (reference sequence). V shed 4 bases and J shed 0 bases, with 10 bases lying between them. This CDR3 region has 15 residues. The CDR3 region has the DNA TGTGCCAGCAGCCCCTCGTTAACGAACACCGGGGAGCTGTTTTTT. It codes for CASSPSLTNTGELFF.

The V and J genes are TRBV19 and TRBJ2-4; D is ambiguous. The CDR3 is made up of 17 amino acids. The V and J ends lost 6 bases and 8 bases respectively, with 26 bases between them. CDR1 is LNHDA, CDR2 SQIVND, per germline (reference sequence). This chain's CDR3 is CASSQRPQAPSRHIQYF. The CDR3 nucleotides are TGTGCCAGTAGCCAACGCCCGCAGGCCCCGTCTCGACACATTCAGTACTTC.

The V gene is TRBV15, the J gene TRBJ2-7; D possibly uses TRBD1 or TRBD2 (5 bases each). Trimming took off 3 bases at V and 0 bases at J, with 12 bases between the two ends. This CDR3 has 15 amino acids. Germline-derived CDR1 and CDR2 are LNHNV and YYDKDF (reference sequence). The CDR3: CATSSGWGSSYEQYF. The CDR3 DNA reads as TGTGCCACCAGCAGTGGGTGGGGGAGCTCCTACGAGCAGTACTTC. Based on the CDR3 plus reference TRBV15 and TRBJ2-7, the full variable domain is DAMVIQNPRYQVTQFGKPVTLSCSQTLNHNVMYWYQQKSSQAPKLLFHYYDKDFNNEADTPDNFQSRRPNTSFCFLDIRSPGLGDTAMYLCATSSGWGSSYEQYFGPGTRLTVT.

The CDR3 region is CASSLGRGRDEKLFF. For the CDR3, the DNA is TGTGCCAGCAGCTTAGGAAGGGGGCGCGATGAAAAACTGTTTTTT. V is TRBV7-2 and J is TRBJ1-4; 7 bases agree with TRBD1. From germline, CDR1 is SGHTA and CDR2 FQGNSA. The CDR3 contains 15 residues. J was trimmed by 6 bases and V by 1 base; bases with no gene match: 5.